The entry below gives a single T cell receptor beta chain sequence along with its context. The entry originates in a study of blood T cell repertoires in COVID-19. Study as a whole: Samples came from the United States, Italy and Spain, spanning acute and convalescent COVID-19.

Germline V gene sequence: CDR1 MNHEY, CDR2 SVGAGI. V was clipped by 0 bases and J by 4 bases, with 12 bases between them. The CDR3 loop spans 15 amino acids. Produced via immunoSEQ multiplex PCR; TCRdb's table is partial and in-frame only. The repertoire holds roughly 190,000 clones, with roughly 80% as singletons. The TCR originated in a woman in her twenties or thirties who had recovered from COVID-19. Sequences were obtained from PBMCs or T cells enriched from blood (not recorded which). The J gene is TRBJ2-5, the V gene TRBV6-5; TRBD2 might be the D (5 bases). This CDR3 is CASSYSRVRLETQYF. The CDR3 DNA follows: TGTGCCAGCAGTTACTCGAGGGTGAGGTTAGAGACCCAGTACTTC.